These 23 T cell receptor beta chains share one sample of origin, sequenced in a study of shared clonotypes between healthy human individuals. Repertoires were generated with immunoSEQ multiplex PCR, while TCRdb's copy carries only in-frame clones and drops some. The sample lists more than 600,000 clones; about 92% were seen once. The naive CD8 population came from CD45RO-negative cells selected for CCR7, without terminally differentiated effector memory CD45RA+ cells. Material: naive CD8+ T cells sorted from blood. These receptors all stem from a man aged 25-45 years in good health.

Remarks on this clone: The same CDR3 is also encoded by other DNA sequences in this sample. The chain joins TRBV10-3 to TRBJ2-1, with 7 bases identical to TRBD2. V shed 0 bases and J 3 bases; nucleotides not matched to a gene: 2. The CDR3 spans 15 residues. CDR1 is ENHRY, CDR2 SYGVKD, per germline. CDR3: CAISESGEGYNEQFF. CDR3 sequence (DNA): TGTGCCATCAGTGAGTCGGGGGAGGGCTACAATGAGCAGTTCTTC.

The genes are TRBV5-1 and TRBJ1-1; D ambiguous. Germline loops: CDR1 SGHRS, CDR2 YFSETQ. The CDR3 is 13 amino acids. The V and J ends lost 6 bases and 4 bases respectively, with 13 bases between them. The DNA of the CDR3 is TGCGCCAGCAACGTTGGATACGGCACTGAAGCTTTCTTT. This encodes CASNVGYGTEAFF.

The genes are TRBV7-9 and TRBJ1-2; D is undetermined. Trimming took 0 bases from V and 1 from J, leaving 12 bases between them. CDR1 is SEHNR and CDR2 is FQNEAQ in the germline V gene (reference sequence). This CDR3 is 16 amino acids long. Here the CDR3 reads CASSLASSTDNYGYTF. The DNA for the CDR3 is TGTGCCAGCAGCTTAGCCAGCTCGACCGATAACTATGGCTACACCTTC.

The rearrangement joins TRBV4-1 to TRBJ2-5; TRBD2 might be the D (5 bases). V was trimmed by 0 bases and J by 4 bases, leaving 15 bases between them. The CDR3 runs to 16 residues. In germline, CDR1 is MGHRA, CDR2 YSYEKL. The CDR3 nucleotides read TGCGCCAGCAGCCAAGATATGGGTTTAGGAGGAGAGACCCAGTACTTC. Translation: CASSQDMGLGGETQYF.

This clone is a singleton in its sample. CDR3 sequence: CSVFTGPSANVLTF. CDR3 DNA sequence: TGCAGCGTTTTTACAGGTCCCTCGGCCAACGTCCTGACTTTC. This rearrangement joins TRBV29-1 to TRBJ2-6; weak D call: TRBD1 (5 bases). Germline V lookup: CDR1 SQVTM, CDR2 ANQGSEA. The V gene lost 5 bases and the J gene lost 6 bases, with 14 bases spanning the gap. The CDR3 is 14 amino acids.

The chain carries TRBV28 and TRBJ2-1; 11 positions match TRBD2. This CDR3 contains 18 residues. V dropped 3 bases and J dropped 1; count of bases not matched to a gene: 8. Germline loops: CDR1 MDHEN, CDR2 SYDVKM. The CDR3 protein is CASSFLLAGDPSYNEQFF. The CDR3 bases are TGTGCCAGCAGTTTTTTACTAGCGGGGGACCCTTCCTACAATGAGCAGTTCTTC.

The J gene is TRBJ2-7, the V gene TRBV6-1, with no clear D. The CDR3 has 13 residues. V was shortened by 2 bases and J by 2 bases, with 7 bases between the two germline ends. CDR1 and CDR2 (germline): MNHNS, SASEGT. Here the CDR3 DNA reads TGTGCCAGCAGTGAAACCGGACCCTACGAGCAGTACTTC. It is translated as CASSETGPYEQYF.

J is TRBJ2-7 and V is TRBV19, with 11 bases identical to TRBD2. Germline lookup yields CDR1 LNHDA and CDR2 SQIVND (reference sequence). V shed 3 bases, J shed 1 base, and the junction held 11 bases outside the gene matches. The CDR3 spans 18 residues. The CDR3 is CASSMGTSGRRGSYEQYF. The CDR3 nucleotides are TGTGCCAGTAGTATGGGCACTAGCGGGAGAAGGGGTTCCTACGAGCAGTACTTC.

V is TRBV7-6 and J is TRBJ2-1, with D maybe TRBD2 (6 bases). The CDR3 has 18 amino acids. Germline V gene lookup returns CDR1 SGHVS and CDR2 FNYEAQ. Trimming took off 4 bases at V and 5 bases at J, with 24 bases between the two ends. The CDR3 DNA follows: TGTGCCAGCAGCTATTACCTCTCCGGGAGTAGAAGGGACAATGAGCAGTTCTTC. Residues: CASSYYLSGSRRDNEQFF.

This chain links TRBV27 with TRBJ2-4; the D is unclear. Germline loops: CDR1 MNHEY, CDR2 SMNVEV (reference sequence). This CDR3 contains 17 residues. V gave up 3 bases and J gave up 3 bases, with 18 bases separating them. The CDR3 coding sequence is TGTGCCAGCAGTTTCTCCCCCTTCCATGGGGACAAAAACATTCAGTACTTC. Amino acids: CASSFSPFHGDKNIQYF.

This clone appeared once. The chain carries TRBV27 and TRBJ2-7; 12 positions agree with TRBD2. The CDR3 totals 19 residues. V shed 1 base and J 0 bases; nucleotides not matched to a gene: 10. The germline V gene has CDR1 MNHEY and CDR2 SMNVEV (reference sequence). The DNA of the CDR3 is TGTGCCAGCAGTTTATACTGGACTAGCGGGAATTTTAGCTCCTACGAGCAGTACTTC. Its protein is CASSLYWTSGNFSSYEQYF.

The rearrangement joins TRBV9 to TRBJ2-7, with D possibly being TRBD1 (5 bases). V was cut by 0 bases and J by 5 bases, with 15 bases left in between. Per germline, CDR1 SGDLS and CDR2 YYNGEE. The CDR3 runs to 15 residues. For the CDR3, the DNA is TGTGCCAGCAGCGTAGGGGGCAGGGTTGATGACGAGCAGTACTTC. As protein: CASSVGGRVDDEQYF.

This chain joins TRBV14 and TRBJ2-1, with D uncertain. Germline V CDR1 and CDR2: SGHDN, FVKESK. V shed 4 bases and J shed 5 bases, with 12 bases lying between them. The CDR3 spans 14 residues. The CDR3, as DNA: TGTGCCAGCAGCCTCCGAAAAGGGAACAATGAGCAGTTCTTC. Its translation: CASSLRKGNNEQFF. The full variable domain, in which reference TRBV14 and TRBJ2-1 provide the parts outside the CDR3, is EAGVTQFPSHSVIEKGQTVTLRCDPISGHDNLYWYRRVMGKEIKFLLHFVKESKQDESGMPNNRFLAERTGGTYSTLKVQPAELEDSGVYFCASSLRKGNNEQFFGPGTRLTVL.

The genes are TRBV28 and TRBJ2-2; possibly TRBD1 or TRBD2 for D (5 bases each). V lost 10 bases and J 7 bases, leaving 16 bases between the germline ends. Looked up from germline, CDR1 is MDHEN and CDR2 is SYDVKM. This CDR3 region has 13 residues. This CDR3 reads CATKFRGVGELFF. DNA for the CDR3: TGTGCCACCAAGTTTCGAGGGGTCGGGGAGCTGTTTTTT.

The chain carries TRBV15 and TRBJ2-5; 7 bases are shared with TRBD2. Germline V gives CDR1 LNHNV, CDR2 YYDKDF (reference sequence). Germline trimming cut 6 bases from V and 5 bases from J; bases unmatched to any gene: 9. The length of the CDR3 is 14 residues. DNA of the CDR3: TGTGCCACCAGGGGGGGGAGGGCCCAGGAGACCCAGTACTTC. Protein product: CATRGGRAQETQYF.

This clone occurred once. The chain combines TRBV18 with TRBJ2-3; 12 bases match TRBD2. The CDR3 has 18 residues. The junction had 13 bases not matched to a gene; V was cut back by 4 bases and J by 5 bases. CDR1 KGHSH and CDR2 LQKENI come from the germline V gene. The CDR3 loop reads CASSRGLAGWSEGDTQYF. The CDR3 DNA reads TGTGCCAGCTCACGAGGACTAGCGGGGTGGTCTGAGGGAGATACGCAGTATTTT.

The chain is built from TRBV5-6 and TRBJ2-7; 8 bases agree with TRBD2. The CDR3 runs 17 residues. Germline assignment: CDR1 SGHDT and CDR2 YYEEEE. The junction had 13 bases not matched to a gene; V was cut back by 3 bases and J by 2 bases. The CDR3 bases are TGTGCCAGCAGCTCGACCACAGCGGGAGCCTCACCCTACGAGCAGTACTTC. Translation: CASSSTTAGASPYEQYF.

The genes are TRBV4-1 and TRBJ1-1; 7 bases match TRBD1. CDR3 size: 15 residues. The V segment lost 5 bases and the J segment 5 bases; nucleotides outside the gene matches: 11. Germline lookup yields CDR1 MGHRA and CDR2 YSYEKL. The CDR3 bases are TGCGCCAGCAGCTACCGGGACAGCCTACGGACTGAAGCTTTCTTT. Residues: CASSYRDSLRTEAFF.

The rearrangement joins TRBV13 to TRBJ2-7, with D possibly being TRBD1 or TRBD2 (6 bases each). Trimming removed 5 bases from V and 3 bases from J, with 14 bases in between. Germline CDR1 PRHDT, CDR2 FYEKMQ (reference sequence). This CDR3 spans 14 amino acids. This CDR3 is CASSVGGGSYEQYF. CDR3 coding DNA: TGTGCCAGCAGCGTCGGAGGGGGGAGCTACGAGCAGTACTTC.

This clone was recorded only once. The V and J genes are TRBV9 and TRBJ1-3; a possible D gene is TRBD1 (6 bases). The CDR3 extends over 14 amino acids. CDR1 SGDLS and CDR2 YYNGEE come from the germline V gene. Trimming removed 3 bases at V and 8 bases at J, with 15 bases between. The DNA of the CDR3 is TGTGCCAGCAGCGAAGACGGGGGCAGGGACACCATATATTTT. This encodes CASSEDGGRDTIYF.

The rearrangement uses TRBV28 and TRBJ1-5; tentative D call: TRBD1 (5 bases). The germline V and J ends were trimmed by 6 bases and 3 bases, with 15 bases remaining between them. Germline CDR1 and CDR2: MDHEN and SYDVKM. This CDR3 comprises 15 residues. In DNA form, the CDR3 reads TGTGCCAGCAGCTCTAGAGGGGATCACAATCAGCCCCAGCATTTT. Residues: CASSSRGDHNQPQHF.

The V gene is TRBV5-1, the J gene TRBJ2-3; a weak D match, TRBD2 (7 bases). Looked up from germline, CDR1 is SGHRS and CDR2 is YFSETQ. V lost 4 bases and J 0 bases, leaving 12 bases between the germline ends. CDR3 length: 15 amino acids. Here the CDR3 DNA reads TGCGCCAGCAGCAAGGGGGAGGGAAGCACAGATACGCAGTATTTT. Protein: CASSKGEGSTDTQYF.

This clone was observed a single time. The J gene is TRBJ2-1, the V gene TRBV27; 9 bases are a match to TRBD1. Trimming removed 7 bases from V and 5 bases from J; junction bases left unmatched: 9. Looked up from germline, CDR1 is MNHEY and CDR2 is SMNVEV (reference sequence). CDR3 length: 15 residues. This chain's CDR3 is CASTFLGTGNNEQFF. CDR3 nucleotides: TGTGCCAGCACCTTCCTAGGGACAGGGAACAATGAGCAGTTCTTC.